Listed here is a single T cell receptor beta chain. Its target is not known. Assay used: immunoSEQ multiplex PCR; TCRdb lists only in-frame clones, some missing. The data contain approximately 150,000 clones, roughly 91% of them singletons. The data belong to a study of T cell responses to AZD1222 COVID-19 vaccine. Study-wide points: Mostly white British, mostly female donors; authors suggested clonal diversity may be underestimated. Vaccine-related CD4 TCRs covered spike, predominating at 160-218 and 743-854.

Trimming stripped 3 bases from V and 5 bases from J, with 2 bases between. The germline V gene encodes CDR1 MNHNS and CDR2 SASEGT. The length of the CDR3 is 11 residues. This receptor was obtained from an adult who received the AZD1222 COVID-19 vaccine. V gene TRBV6-1 combines with J gene TRBJ1-5; D is unclear. The sample here was peripheral blood, taken 28 days after the second AZD1222 dose. DNA for the CDR3: TGTGCCAGCAGTGATTATCAGCCCCAGCATTTT. This encodes CASSDYQPQHF.